Presented here are 13 T cell receptor beta chains from one specimen sequenced in a study of Graves' ophthalmopathy and Graves' hyperthyroidism. RNA transcripts yielded amplified TCR beta CDR3 regions. HTBI primers primed a first-round RT-PCR, and a second-round multiplex PCR followed. TCRdb recomputed calls from the multiplex PCR reads with MiXCR, one row per CDR3 protein. The table shows some 170,000 distinct CDR3 sequences, with roughly two fifths occurring only once. Sequenced material: peripheral blood. Receptors were obtained from a man younger than 40 with Graves' ophthalmopathy.

This clonotype showed up many times. The chain links TRBV29-1 to TRBJ2-5; 7 bases line up with TRBD2. The CDR3 runs to 14 residues. Per the germline V gene, CDR1 is SQVTM and CDR2 is ANQGSEA. Losses at the gene ends were 7 bases for V and 4 bases for J; bases not matched to a gene: 12. CDR3 sequence reads: CSGGDQGGRETQYF. The CDR3 DNA is TGCAGCGGAGGGGATCAGGGAGGGCGAGAGACCCAGTACTTC.

This clonotype was seen ten or more times. CDR3 coding DNA: TGTGCCAGCAGCCCCTATAGGACTTTCGGGGAGACCCAGTACTTC. Encoded protein: CASSPYRTFGETQYF. V is TRBV7-2 and J is TRBJ2-5, with a tentative D call TRBD2 (5 bases). The CDR3 length is 15 residues. Germline values: CDR1 SGHTA, CDR2 FQGNSA. Trimming cost V 5 bases and J 5 bases, with 18 bases left between them.

This chain connects TRBV20-1 to TRBJ2-7; 9 bases line up with TRBD1. The CDR3 runs 13 residues. The V gene end was trimmed by 3 bases and the J gene end by 4 bases; junction bases not matched to a gene: 4. The germline V gene has CDR1 DFQATT and CDR2 SNEGSKA (reference sequence). CDR3 in DNA: TGCAGTGCTAGGGGACAGGGAGAATACGAGCAGTACTTC. Translating gives CSARGQGEYEQYF.

The chain employs TRBV6-5 and TRBJ1-1; no firm D call. Between the trimmed V and J ends, which lost 0 bases and 0 bases, there was a span of 14 bases. Germline CDR1 is MNHEY and CDR2 is SVGAGI. This CDR3 region has 17 residues. The CDR3 DNA reads as TGTGCCAGCAGTTACTCGGCGACCGGACTAATGAACACTGAAGCTTTCTTT. Amino acid sequence: CASSYSATGLMNTEAFF.

This clonotype was seen at least ten times. V and J are TRBV28 and TRBJ2-2; the D is unclear. The germline V and J ends were trimmed by 6 bases and 3 bases, with 5 bases remaining between them. Germline V gene data show CDR1 as MDHEN and CDR2 as SYDVKM. The CDR3 is 12 amino acids. The CDR3 sequence: CASRMDTGELFF. The CDR3, as DNA: TGTGCCAGCAGAATGGACACCGGGGAGCTGTTTTTT. Using reference TRBV28 and TRBJ2-2 for the parts outside the CDR3, the full variable domain is DVKVTQSSRYLVKRTGEKVFLECVQDMDHENMFWYRQDPGLGLRLIYFSYDVKMKEKGDIPEGYSVSREKKERFSLILESASTNQTSMYLCASRMDTGELFFGEGSRLTVL.

This clonotype was recorded at least ten times. The CDR3: CASSQAWTDGNTIYF. Written as DNA, the CDR3 is TGCGCCAGCAGCCAAGCCTGGACCGACGGAAACACCATATATTTT. J is TRBJ1-3 and V is TRBV4-3; unclear D gene. Germline V gene lookup returns CDR1 LGHNA and CDR2 YSLEER. This CDR3 has 15 residues. V shed 1 base and J shed 4 bases, with 11 bases lying between them.

The chain is built from TRBV24-1 and TRBJ1-1; no clear D gene. There are 12 residues in the CDR3. The germline gives CDR1 KGHDR, CDR2 SFDVKD. V was shortened by 6 bases and J by 3 bases, with 7 bases between the two germline ends. CDR3 amino acids: CATSSRHTEAFF. In DNA, the CDR3 is TGTGCCACCAGTTCGAGGCACACTGAAGCTTTCTTT.

The chain is built from TRBV12-3 or TRBV12-4 and TRBJ2-7; TRBD2 matches at 7 bases. This CDR3 region has 15 residues. J gave up 6 bases and V 0 bases, and 8 bases lay outside the gene matches. The CDR3 DNA follows: TGTGCCAGCAGTTTAGCGCGGGGAGGGGTGAGCGAGCAGTACTTC. Translation: CASSLARGGVSEQYF.

This clonotype occurred many times. The rearrangement uses TRBV18 and TRBJ1-1; D perhaps matches TRBD1 (6 bases). CDR3 size: 15 residues. The germline gives CDR1 KGHSH, CDR2 LQKENI. Trimming stripped 2 bases from V and 0 bases from J, with 10 bases between. This chain's CDR3 is CASSPYGGVNTEAFF. The CDR3 DNA reads as TGTGCCAGCTCACCATATGGGGGCGTGAACACTGAAGCTTTCTTT.

This clonotype was observed a few times. The rearrangement links TRBV6-1 to TRBJ1-5, with a tentative D call TRBD1 (6 bases). V lost 6 bases and J 3 bases, leaving 15 bases between the germline ends. Germline values: CDR1 MNHNS, CDR2 SASEGT. The length of the CDR3 is 15 residues. The CDR3 bases are TGTGCCAGCAGCTTCACGGGACACTTCAATCAGCCCCAGCATTTT. Translating gives CASSFTGHFNQPQHF.

In this sample, this clonotype turned up many times. The chain has TRBV5-1 and TRBJ1-2; D gene uncertain. CDR1 and CDR2 (germline): SGHRS, YFSETQ. This CDR3 is 15 amino acids long. The germline V and J ends were trimmed by 5 bases and 0 bases, with 14 bases remaining between them. The CDR3 here is CASSHREGANYGYTF. The CDR3 nucleotides read TGCGCCAGCAGTCACCGGGAGGGAGCTAACTATGGCTACACCTTC. The full variable domain, with the rest looked up from reference TRBV5-1 and TRBJ1-2, is KAGVTQTPRYLIKTRGQQVTLSCSPISGHRSVSWYQQTPGQGLQFLFEYFSETQRNKGNFPGRFSGRQFSNSRSEMNVSTLELGDSALYLCASSHREGANYGYTFGSGTRLTVV.

The rearrangement uses TRBV25-1 and TRBJ1-2, with 8 positions matching TRBD1. V shed 4 bases and J 0 bases; nucleotides not matched to a gene: 4. This CDR3 spans 15 amino acids. Per the germline V gene, CDR1 is MGHDK and CDR2 is SYGVNS. CDR3 DNA: TGTGCCAGCAGTGGGGGGACAGGCGCTAACTATGGCTACACCTTC. It codes for CASSGGTGANYGYTF.

The chain is built from TRBV28 and TRBJ1-1, with 8 bases matching TRBD1. Trimming removed 6 bases from V and 5 bases from J; junction bases left unmatched: 14. CDR1 and CDR2 (germline): MDHEN, SYDVKM. The CDR3 has 16 residues. This chain's CDR3 is CASRPPPSGGYTEAFF. For the CDR3, the DNA is TGTGCCAGCAGACCTCCCCCCTCAGGGGGCTATACTGAAGCTTTCTTT.